This T cell receptor (beta chain) is drawn from a study of regulatory T cells in long-lasting Graves disease. Whole-study findings and limits: Favoring TRBV28, TRBJ1-2 and TRBJ2-5 was a feature seen in persistent disease.

The time point here: persistent/refractory GD, antithyroid drugs over 5 years with positive TRAb. The TCR library was prepared using RNA isolated from PBMCs. The CDR3 is made up of 14 amino acids. V gave up 7 bases and J gave up 5 bases; unmatched junction bases: 8. In germline, CDR1 is LNHDA, CDR2 SQIVND (reference sequence). A word on this clonotype: What it binds is unknown.

Combining iRepertoire HTBI primers with Arm-PCR of CDR3 regions, the authors built TCR beta libraries. TCRdb re-derived calls from the multiplex PCR reads in MiXCR, one entry per CDR3 protein. The data contain under 450,000 distinct CDR3 sequences, approximately 23% of them singletons. The chain links TRBV19 to TRBJ1-1; TRBD1 matches 9 bases. The input for sequencing was peripheral blood mononuclear cells (PBMCs), taken when the disease was refractory, from a patient treated with antithyroid drugs. The TCR originated in a woman aged 40 to 49 with Graves disease. The CDR3 DNA is TGTGCCAGTAAGCCCGGACAGGGGATAACTGAAGCTTTCTTT. As protein: CASKPGQGITEAFF.